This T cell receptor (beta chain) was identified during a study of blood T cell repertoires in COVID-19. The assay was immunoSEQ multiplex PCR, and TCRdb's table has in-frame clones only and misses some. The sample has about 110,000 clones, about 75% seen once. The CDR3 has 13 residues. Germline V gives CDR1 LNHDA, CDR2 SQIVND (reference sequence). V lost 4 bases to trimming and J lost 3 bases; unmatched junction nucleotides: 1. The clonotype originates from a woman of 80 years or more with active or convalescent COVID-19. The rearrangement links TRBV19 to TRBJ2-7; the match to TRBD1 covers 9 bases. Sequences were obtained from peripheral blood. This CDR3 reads CASSKGQGYEQYF. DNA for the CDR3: TGTGCCAGTAGTAAGGGACAGGGCTACGAGCAGTACTTC.